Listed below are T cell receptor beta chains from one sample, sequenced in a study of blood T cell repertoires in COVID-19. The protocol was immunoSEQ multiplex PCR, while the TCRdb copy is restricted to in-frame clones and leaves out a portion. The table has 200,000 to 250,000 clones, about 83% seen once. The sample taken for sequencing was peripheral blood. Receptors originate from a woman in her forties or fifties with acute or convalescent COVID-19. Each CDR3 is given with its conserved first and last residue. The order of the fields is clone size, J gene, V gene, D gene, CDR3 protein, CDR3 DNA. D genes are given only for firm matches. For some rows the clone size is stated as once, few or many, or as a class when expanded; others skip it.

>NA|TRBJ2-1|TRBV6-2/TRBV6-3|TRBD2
CASSHTYSGGPPDNEQFF
TGTGCCAGCAGTCACACTTATAGCGGGGGGCCTCCGGACAATGAGCAGTTCTTC
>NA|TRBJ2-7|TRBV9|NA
CASSVSGQTYEQYF
TGTGCCAGCAGCGTATCTGGACAGACCTACGAGCAGTACTTC
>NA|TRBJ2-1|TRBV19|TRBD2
CASSTKAKLAGGSYNEQFF
TGTGCCAGTAGTACGAAAGCAAAACTAGCGGGGGGGTCCTACAATGAGCAGTTCTTC
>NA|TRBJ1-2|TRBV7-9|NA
CASSFEGPGGYTF
TGTGCCAGCAGCTTCGAGGGCCCGGGCGGCTACACCTTC
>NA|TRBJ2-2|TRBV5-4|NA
CASSPGGGHGTGELFF
TGTGCCAGCAGCCCTGGAGGGGGCCATGGCACCGGGGAGCTGTTTTTT
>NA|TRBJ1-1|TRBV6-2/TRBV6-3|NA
CASRYGQTSYEAFF
TGTGCCAGCAGGTACGGACAAACGAGCTATGAAGCTTTCTTT
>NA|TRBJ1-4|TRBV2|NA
CASSVHLTSEKLFF
TGTGCCAGCAGTGTCCACCTGACATCTGAAAAACTGTTTTTT
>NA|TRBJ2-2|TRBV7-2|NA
CASSLRQGGTGELFF
TGTGCCAGCAGCTTGCGTCAGGGTGGCACCGGGGAGCTGTTTTTT
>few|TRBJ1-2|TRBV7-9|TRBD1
CASSLSVTGTYGYTF
TGTGCCAGCAGCTTAAGCGTGACAGGGACCTATGGCTACACCTTC
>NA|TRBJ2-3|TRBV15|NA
CATSHWEADTQYF
TGTGCCACCAGTCATTGGGAGGCAGATACGCAGTATTTT
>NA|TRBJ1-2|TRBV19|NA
CASSLDGLLGYGYTF
TGTGCCAGTAGTTTGGACGGACTACTTGGCTATGGCTACACCTTC
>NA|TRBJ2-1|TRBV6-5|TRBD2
CASRTTSGTYEQFF
TGTGCCAGCAGGACGACTAGCGGGACGTATGAGCAGTTCTTC
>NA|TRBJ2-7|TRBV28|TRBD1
CASSTGTGVYEQYF
TGTGCCAGCAGCACCGGGACAGGGGTGTACGAGCAGTACTTC
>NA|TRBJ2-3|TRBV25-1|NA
CASGRQGTDTQYF
TGTGCCAGCGGCAGACAGGGCACAGATACGCAGTATTTT